The count of the clone carrying this T cell receptor (beta chain) is one. Treatment of the sample: oral pan-JAK inhibitor, 5-10 mg twice daily. This sample was included in a study of CD8+ T cells in alopecia areata. RNA was isolated and reverse transcribed to cDNA, the sequencing template. Some clones are missing from TCRdb's copy, which holds only in-frame ones; the method was immunoSEQ multiplex PCR. The sample includes 120,000 or so clones, roughly 57% of them seen just once. This TCR was sampled from a human donor with alopecia areata. The starting material was CD4+ T cells sorted from blood, obtained at week 4, from a patient treated with tofacitinib.

Here the CDR3 DNA reads TGTGCCAGCAGTTTAACGACAGGGATGGAGTACTTC. Translation: CASSLTTGMEYF. This chain connects TRBV6-5 to TRBJ2-7, with 7 positions matching TRBD1. Germline trimming cut 4 bases from V and 11 bases from J; bases unmatched to any gene: 8. The germline V gene encodes CDR1 MNHEY and CDR2 SVGAGI. This CDR3 is built from 12 residues.